The 28 T cell receptor beta chains below were found in one sample sequenced in a study of T cells after yellow fever vaccination. TCRdb re-called the 5' RACE reads through MiXCR, storing one row per CDR3 protein. The profile shows approximately 150,000 distinct CDR3 sequences, approximately 9.9% of them singletons. Sequenced material: CD8+ T cells sorted from PBMCs, taken 45 days after the yellow fever booster vaccination. All receptors derive from a man younger than 30 who received the YFV17D yellow fever vaccine.

The rearrangement links TRBV4-3 to TRBJ2-4; D possibly matches TRBD1 or TRBD2 (5 bases each). The length of the CDR3 is 15 residues. The V gene's germline CDR1 is LGHNA and CDR2 YSLEER. V was clipped by 0 bases and J by 1 base, with 7 bases between them. CDR3 residues: CASSQEGTAKNIQYF. CDR3 coding DNA: TGCGCCAGCAGCCAAGAGGGGACGGCCAAAAACATTCAGTACTTC.

The genes are TRBV5-6 and TRBJ2-7; 9 bases agree with TRBD1. Per the germline V gene, CDR1 is SGHDT and CDR2 is YYEEEE. This CDR3 region has 13 residues. For the CDR3, the DNA is TGTGCCAGCAGCTTCGGGACAGGGTTCAAGGCGGACGTC. Encoded protein: CASSFGTGFKADV.

In this sample, this clonotype turned up a few times. This rearrangement joins TRBV12-3 or TRBV12-4 to TRBJ1-2; D possibly corresponds to TRBD1 (5 bases). The CDR3 has 12 amino acids. V lost 7 bases and J 6 bases, leaving 12 bases between the germline ends. CDR3 amino acids: CASNGGRNGYTF. The CDR3 DNA reads as TGTGCCAGCAACGGGGGAAGGAATGGCTACACCTTC.

This sequence joins TRBV27 and TRBJ2-3; no reliable D call. CDR3 length equals 14 residues. V lost 5 bases and J 1 base, leaving 10 bases between the germline ends. Germline V gene data show CDR1 as MNHEY and CDR2 as SMNVEV (reference sequence). The CDR3 region has the DNA TGTGCCAGCAGTGTAGACACCGGCACAGATACGCAGTATTTT. Its translation: CASSVDTGTDTQYF.

The J gene is TRBJ2-1, the V gene TRBV6-1; D possibly corresponds to TRBD2 (6 bases). Germline CDR1 reads MNHNS; CDR2 reads SASEGT. Deletions cut 0 bases from V and 9 bases from J, with 6 bases between. CDR3 length: 12 residues. The CDR3 sequence is CASSEAGGEQFF. Here the CDR3 DNA reads TGTGCCAGCAGTGAAGCCGGGGGTGAGCAGTTCTTC.

This sequence joins TRBV4-1 and TRBJ2-3; D is possibly TRBD1 or TRBD2 (6 bases each). This CDR3 region has 14 residues. The V and J ends lost 7 bases and 4 bases respectively, with 15 bases between them. Germline V gene lookup returns CDR1 MGHRA and CDR2 YSYEKL. The CDR3 bases are TGCGCCAGCACCCCGGGGGCCCCCCCAGATACGCAGTATTTT. As protein: CASTPGAPPDTQYF.

This clonotype was seen only once. This rearrangement joins TRBV20-1 to TRBJ2-1; D is possibly TRBD2 (7 bases). The V and J ends lost 5 bases and 7 bases respectively, with 21 bases between them. The V gene's germline CDR1 is DFQATT and CDR2 SNEGSKA (reference sequence). The CDR3 sequence is 15 residues long. The DNA of the CDR3 is TGCAGTGCTCGATATTCGGGGGGCAGGATGAATGAGCAGTTCTTC. Residues: CSARYSGGRMNEQFF.

In its sample, this clonotype was seen a few times. The rearrangement uses TRBV5-4 and TRBJ2-2, with 8 bases lining up with TRBD2. V shed 0 bases, J shed 7 bases, and the junction held 5 bases outside the gene matches. Germline lookup yields CDR1 SGHNT and CDR2 YYREEE (reference sequence). This CDR3 is 15 amino acids long. CDR3 loop: CASSLAGGAGGELFF. The CDR3 DNA is TGTGCCAGCAGCTTGGCCGGGGGGGCCGGCGGGGAGCTGTTTTTT.

This chain links TRBV6-2 or TRBV6-3 with TRBJ2-2, with D unclear. The V end was cut by 4 bases, the J end by 5 bases, with 11 bases between. Looked up from germline, CDR1 is MNHEY and CDR2 is SVGEGT. The CDR3 covers 14 residues. As DNA, the CDR3 is TGTGCCAGCAGTTCGGTGTGGAGAACCGGGGAGCTGTTTTTT. Protein product: CASSSVWRTGELFF.

The sample holds a few counts of this clonotype. The chain is built from TRBV4-1 and TRBJ1-2; D is ambiguous. The CDR3 runs to 13 residues. Trimming took off 4 bases at V and 4 bases at J, with 10 bases between the two ends. The germline gives CDR1 MGHRA, CDR2 YSYEKL. The CDR3 nucleotides read TGCGCCAGCAGCCCACAGACTTTCTATGGCTACACCTTC. The encoded protein is CASSPQTFYGYTF.

The chain carries TRBV9 and TRBJ2-5, with D possibly being TRBD2 (6 bases). The germline V gene encodes CDR1 SGDLS and CDR2 YYNGEE. Trimming removed 3 bases at V and 5 bases at J, with 14 bases between. The CDR3 extends over 14 amino acids. The chain's CDR3 is CASSDETSLETQYF. The CDR3 DNA sequence: TGTGCCAGCAGCGACGAGACTAGTTTGGAGACCCAGTACTTC.

The chain has TRBV29-1 and TRBJ2-2; D is ambiguous. Germline V CDR1 and CDR2: SQVTM, ANQGSEA. V lost 0 bases and J lost 5, with 13 bases in between. CDR3 length: 15 amino acids. CDR3 protein: CSVEDGITGTGELFF. The CDR3, as DNA: TGCAGCGTTGAAGATGGCATCACCGGGACCGGGGAGCTGTTTTTT.

This clonotype was counted a few times. The rearrangement joins TRBV18 to TRBJ1-2; D perhaps matches TRBD1 (5 bases). V was trimmed by 6 bases and J by 0 bases, leaving 14 bases between them. The CDR3 is made up of 15 amino acids. CDR1 is KGHSH and CDR2 is LQKENI in the germline V gene. CDR3 amino acids: CASSPGHLANYGYTF. For the CDR3, the DNA is TGTGCCAGCTCCCCAGGACATCTTGCTAACTATGGCTACACCTTC.

The chain joins TRBV14 to TRBJ1-1; perhaps TRBD1 as D (6 bases). From germline, CDR1 is SGHDN and CDR2 FVKESK. This CDR3 has 17 amino acids. V lost 4 bases and J 4 bases, leaving 22 bases between the germline ends. DNA for the CDR3: TGTGCCAGCAGCCCGGACAGCACCGTAGTAGGAATCACTGAAGCTTTCTTT. Translation gives CASSPDSTVVGITEAFF.

This rearrangement joins TRBV20-1 to TRBJ1-2, with 9 bases identical to TRBD1. The CDR3 totals 15 residues. Germline V gene data show CDR1 as DFQATT and CDR2 as SNEGSKA (reference sequence). Trimming at V came to 4 bases and at J to 4 bases, leaving 10 bases not matched to a gene. CDR3 amino acids: CSATPVLTGGYGYTF. The DNA for the CDR3 is TGCAGTGCTACCCCGGTACTGACAGGGGGCTATGGCTACACCTTC.

In this sample, this clonotype turned up a few times. The CDR3 sequence is CSARDSAGAPSWSQYF. In DNA form, the CDR3 reads TGCAGTGCTAGAGACTCAGCGGGGGCGCCCTCCTGGTCCCAGTACTTC. The rearrangement links TRBV20-1 to TRBJ2-5; 8 bases are a match to TRBD2. The germline CDR1 and CDR2 sequences are DFQATT and SNEGSKA (reference sequence). CDR3 length: 16 amino acids. V shed 0 bases and J 9 bases; nucleotides not matched to a gene: 15.

The table lists this clonotype with a few counts. The CDR3 DNA is TGCAGTGCTCGCAGACTAGATTACAATGAGCAGTTCTTC. Protein: CSARRLDYNEQFF. V usage is TRBV20-1 and J usage is TRBJ2-1, with TRBD2 as a possible D gene (6 bases). Germline V gives CDR1 DFQATT, CDR2 SNEGSKA (reference sequence). This CDR3 comprises 13 residues. Deletions cut 5 bases from V and 4 bases from J, with 12 bases between.

This chain links TRBV7-9 with TRBJ1-1; D not resolved. CDR1 and CDR2 (germline): SEHNR, FQNEAQ (reference sequence). The CDR3 has 13 residues. V was trimmed by 4 bases and J by 2 bases, leaving 8 bases between them. CDR3 sequence reads: CASSYAPNTEAFF. DNA of the CDR3: TGTGCCAGCAGCTATGCCCCCAACACTGAAGCTTTCTTT.

This clonotype came up a few times. V and J are TRBV7-8 and TRBJ1-2; D is unclear. The length of the CDR3 is 16 residues. Per the germline V gene, CDR1 is SGHVS and CDR2 is FQNEAQ. V was pared by 2 bases and J by 5 bases, with 18 bases between. As DNA, the CDR3 is TGTGCCAGCAGCTTATTAACCGGTCTATCGGGGTATGGCTACACCTTC. Its protein is CASSLLTGLSGYGYTF.

The J gene is TRBJ2-1, the V gene TRBV7-9; D remains ambiguous. The CDR3 is 13 residues long. The V gene lost 5 bases and the J gene lost 8 bases, with 13 bases spanning the gap. Germline assignment: CDR1 SEHNR and CDR2 FQNEAQ (reference sequence). Here the CDR3 reads CASSPKGFDEQFF. In nucleotides, the CDR3 is TGTGCCAGCAGCCCGAAGGGTTTCGATGAGCAGTTCTTC.

The CDR3 DNA reads as TGTGCCATCAGTGAGTCTGCTGCTACCAGGGAGGGCGAAAAACTGTTTTTT. Protein product: CAISESAATREGEKLFF. The chain recombines TRBV10-3 with TRBJ1-4, with D possibly matching TRBD1 (5 bases). Per germline, CDR1 ENHRY and CDR2 SYGVKD. V was pared by 0 bases and J by 8 bases, with 19 bases between. The CDR3 extends over 17 amino acids.

The DNA of the CDR3 is TGTGCCACCAGCAGAGATAGGACCTACAATGAGCAGTTCTTC. Translated, it gives CATSRDRTYNEQFF. The rearrangement joins TRBV15 to TRBJ2-1, with unresolved D. V lost 0 bases and J 2 bases, leaving 5 bases between the germline ends. Germline V gene lookup returns CDR1 LNHNV and CDR2 YYDKDF (reference sequence). This CDR3 has 14 residues.

The V gene is TRBV2, the J gene TRBJ1-1; D ambiguous. This CDR3 comprises 12 residues. Germline lookup yields CDR1 SNHLY and CDR2 FYNNEI. V lost 3 bases and J 3 bases, leaving 5 bases between the germline ends. The CDR3 sequence is CASSEGDTEAFF. The CDR3 bases are TGTGCCAGCAGTGAGGGTGACACTGAAGCTTTCTTT.

This clonotype was observed a few times. The chain recombines TRBV5-1 with TRBJ2-1; tentative D call: TRBD1 (5 bases). Germline V lookup: CDR1 SGHRS, CDR2 YFSETQ. The CDR3 is 15 residues long. V was clipped by 4 bases and J by 0 bases, with 11 bases between them. In nucleotides, the CDR3 is TGCGCCAGCAGCGGCACAGGTAGCTCCTACAATGAGCAGTTCTTC. Translating it yields CASSGTGSSYNEQFF.

With regard to this clonotype: Without the conserved terminal phenylalanine or tryptophan, this CDR3 likely stems from a read error. The chain is built from TRBV12-3 or TRBV12-4 and TRBJ2-6, with TRBD1 matching over 7 bases. This CDR3 has 15 amino acids. The CDR3 bases are TGTGCCAGCAGACAGGGGTACTCTGGGGCGAACGTCCTGACTTTG. The encoded protein is CASRQGYSGANVLTL.

Only a few counts were recorded for this clonotype. The chain links TRBV19 to TRBJ2-2; no reliable D call. V gave up 5 bases and J gave up 0 bases, with 10 bases separating them. The CDR3 extends over 15 amino acids. From germline, CDR1 is LNHDA and CDR2 SQIVND (reference sequence). The CDR3 loop reads CASSSSFANTGELFF. CDR3 sequence (DNA): TGTGCCAGTAGTTCGTCTTTCGCGAACACCGGGGAGCTGTTTTTT.

This chain links TRBV7-9 with TRBJ1-5; D is perhaps TRBD1 (5 bases). The germline gives CDR1 SEHNR, CDR2 FQNEAQ (reference sequence). Trimming shortened V by 3 bases and J by 10 bases, and 16 bases separated the two germline ends. This CDR3 contains 14 residues. The CDR3: CASSLGRAGHPQHF. CDR3 sequence (DNA): TGTGCCAGCAGCTTGGGCAGGGCGGGGCATCCCCAGCATTTT.

The rearrangement uses TRBV27 and TRBJ2-7, with D maybe TRBD1 (6 bases). Germline V gene lookup returns CDR1 MNHEY and CDR2 SMNVEV (reference sequence). Between the trimmed V and J ends, which lost 3 bases and 1 base, there was a span of 16 bases. The CDR3 extends over 16 amino acids. CDR3 sequence: CASSFIQGWGSYEQYF. DNA for the CDR3: TGTGCCAGCAGTTTTATTCAGGGGTGGGGGTCCTACGAGCAGTACTTC.